This T cell receptor (beta chain) was recovered during a study of CD8 T cells in ankylosing spondylitis. Overall study results and limits: Ankylosing spondylitis blood appeared to carry a characteristic TCR beta motif of several highly homologous variants. Significantly higher representation of disease-linked clones was reported for matched ankylosing spondylitis synovial fluid.

This clonotype has only a few counts. Antigen specificity is unknown. Quantitative barcoded 5'-RACE was used to prepare TCR beta libraries. TCRdb used MiXCR to reprocess the 5' RACE reads, holding one entry per CDR3 protein. The profile shows 500,000 or so distinct CDR3 sequences, roughly 5.3% of them singletons. The germline V and J ends were trimmed by 3 bases and 1 base, with 16 bases remaining between them. CDR3 size: 18 residues. This TCR was sampled from a male donor with ankylosing spondylitis. The specimen was blood, either unsorted or a sorted T cell fraction (not recorded which). V and J are TRBV12-3 or TRBV12-4 and TRBJ2-6; D is undetermined. This CDR3 is CASSFLGRPKSGANVLTF. For the CDR3, the DNA is TGTGCCAGCAGTTTCTTGGGCAGGCCAAAGTCTGGGGCCAACGTCCTGACTTTC.